A single sample is the source of the 15 T cell receptor beta chains below, sequenced in a study of blood T cells in healthy people across ages. It was with a sample-barcoded 5' primer and a J-beta primer mix that a second PCR of roughly 6 to 11 cycles was run. TCRdb re-derived calls from the 5' RACE reads in MiXCR, one entry per CDR3 protein. The sample lists 500,000 to 700,000 distinct CDR3 sequences, 25% to 35% occurring once. The sequencing sample was made of blood. The receptors come from a woman aged 80 or over in good health.

Comment on this clonotype: A clone one base away is much larger, so this may be a read error. This chain links TRBV6-2 or TRBV6-3 with TRBJ2-5; D assignment may be TRBD1 or TRBD2 (5 bases each). This CDR3 region has 12 residues. Germline CDR1 reads MNHEY; CDR2 reads SVGEGT. V dropped 6 bases and J dropped 11 bases, with 16 bases sitting between them. In DNA, the CDR3 is TGTGCCAGCAGGGGACCCCGCAATGAGCAGTACTTC. This translates into CASRGPRNEQYF.

A few counts support this clonotype. This rearrangement joins TRBV6-5 to TRBJ2-2; D uncertain. The germline V and J ends were trimmed by 7 bases and 1 base, with 7 bases remaining between them. There are 13 residues in the CDR3. Germline V lookup: CDR1 MNHEY, CDR2 SVGAGI. The CDR3 nucleotides are TGTGCCAGCACCCCGAGGAACACCGGGGAGCTGTTTTTT. This translates into CASTPRNTGELFF.

This clonotype appeared many times. This rearrangement joins TRBV7-9 to TRBJ1-2; a weak D match, TRBD1 (5 bases). Germline CDR1 and CDR2: SEHNR and FQNEAQ (reference sequence). This CDR3 is 13 amino acids long. Trimming left V 0 bases short and J 6 bases short, with 8 bases between. The CDR3 reads CASSLAAGNGYTF. The CDR3 coding sequence is TGTGCCAGCAGCTTAGCGGCAGGGAATGGCTACACCTTC.

Ten or more counts support this clonotype. The chain employs TRBV29-1 and TRBJ2-5; D tentatively reads TRBD1 or TRBD2 (5 bases each). V was trimmed by 7 bases and J by 9 bases, leaving 15 bases between them. The CDR3 has 11 amino acids. Germline CDR1 is SQVTM and CDR2 is ANQGSEA. Here the CDR3 DNA reads TGCAGCGGATGGAGCGTGGGACCCCAGTACTTC. Protein: CSGWSVGPQYF.

This clonotype has ten or more counts. The chain links TRBV20-1 to TRBJ2-6, with unresolved D. Germline-derived CDR1 and CDR2 are DFQATT and SNEGSKA (reference sequence). The CDR3 loop spans 14 amino acids. V lost 5 bases and J 4 bases, leaving 12 bases between the germline ends. The CDR3 loop reads CSAVQWGGANVLTF. The CDR3 nucleotides are TGCAGTGCTGTCCAGTGGGGAGGGGCCAACGTCCTGACTTTC.

This clonotype was seen repeatedly, ten times or more. V gene TRBV20-1 combines with J gene TRBJ1-6, with D maybe TRBD1 (5 bases). V was trimmed by 2 bases and J by 8 bases, leaving 7 bases between them. Germline V gene sequence: CDR1 DFQATT, CDR2 SNEGSKA (reference sequence). The CDR3 is 12 amino acids. The CDR3 sequence: CSARLGDSPLHF. DNA of the CDR3: TGCAGTGCTAGACTAGGGGATTCACCCCTCCACTTT.

This clonotype was picked up a small number of times. A much more abundant neighbour one base away suggests this may be a read error. The rearrangement links TRBV20-1 to TRBJ1-5; D perhaps matches TRBD1 (6 bases). CDR3 length: 15 residues. Trimming shortened V by 3 bases and J by 5 bases, and 17 bases separated the two germline ends. The germline gives CDR1 DFQATT, CDR2 SNEGSKA (reference sequence). CDR3 DNA: TGCAGTGCTAGGACGGGTGGCAGGGGTTATCAGCCCCAGCATTTT. It yields the protein CSARTGGRGYQPQHF.

This clonotype has a handful of counts. This sequence joins TRBV19 and TRBJ1-2, with 11 bases lining up with TRBD1. Per germline, CDR1 LNHDA and CDR2 SQIVND (reference sequence). This CDR3 contains 16 residues. Trimming cost V 4 bases and J 3 bases; bases outside gene matches: 7. The CDR3 region is CASSTLEGQGDYGYTF. In DNA form, the CDR3 reads TGTGCCAGTAGTACCCTTGAGGGACAGGGGGACTATGGCTACACCTTC.

This clonotype showed up just a few times. This may arise from a read error, as a much more abundant clone is one base away. The CDR3 region is CASSLIQGGIGDNEQYF. CDR3 nucleotide sequence: TGTGCCAGCAGCCTCATTCAGGGAGGGATTGGAGACAATGAGCAGTACTTC. V usage is TRBV7-9 and J usage is TRBJ2-5, with 7 nucleotides matching TRBD2. There are 17 residues in the CDR3. V lost 5 bases, J lost 11 bases, and 23 bases stayed unmatched. Germline lookup yields CDR1 SEHNR and CDR2 FQNEAQ (reference sequence).

The chain carries TRBV4-1 and TRBJ1-1; perhaps TRBD1 as D (5 bases). This CDR3 is built from 15 residues. Germline values: CDR1 MGHRA, CDR2 YSYEKL. Between the trimmed V and J ends, which lost 0 bases and 3 bases, there was a span of 11 bases. CDR3 amino acids: CASSQEGLVDTEAFF. The DNA for the CDR3 is TGCGCCAGCAGCCAAGAGGGACTGGTCGACACTGAAGCTTTCTTT.

Note on this clonotype: Sequence at one end of the junction differs from germline and may be a read error. This chain uses TRBV20-1 with TRBJ2-2; D may match TRBD1 or TRBD2 (5 bases each). CDR1 and CDR2 (germline): DFQATT, SNEGSKA (reference sequence). The CDR3 is 12 residues long. The CDR3 sequence is CSARRQIGKLFF. For the CDR3, the DNA is TGCAGTGCCCGAAGACAGATCGGGAAGCTGTTTTTT.

The rearrangement links TRBV6-6 to TRBJ1-1, with D perhaps TRBD1 (5 bases). Germline assignment: CDR1 MNHNY and CDR2 SVGAGI (reference sequence). The ends were cut back, 0 bases at V and 4 bases at J, with 12 bases in the middle. The CDR3 extends over 15 amino acids. The CDR3 protein is CASSYSGGAGTEAFF. CDR3 coding DNA: TGTGCCAGCAGTTACTCAGGAGGGGCGGGCACTGAAGCTTTCTTT.

This clonotype was detected many times. The V call is TRBV5-6, the J call TRBJ2-7; 9 bases are a match to TRBD1. Germline CDR1 is SGHDT and CDR2 is YYEEEE. The V segment lost 4 bases and the J segment 4 bases; nucleotides outside the gene matches: 12. CDR3 length equals 16 residues. CDR3 DNA sequence: TGTGCCAGCAGCGGAATACAGGGGGCTAAAGGTTACGAGCAGTACTTC. Translated, it gives CASSGIQGAKGYEQYF.

This chain connects TRBV6-5 to TRBJ1-6, with D possibly matching TRBD1 (5 bases). Between the trimmed V and J ends, which lost 6 bases and 3 bases, there was a span of 9 bases. CDR3 size: 14 residues. Germline assignment: CDR1 MNHEY and CDR2 SVGAGI. CDR3 protein: CASREDNYNSPLHF. Written as DNA, the CDR3 is TGTGCCAGCAGAGAGGACAACTATAATTCACCCCTCCACTTT.

This clonotype was observed at least ten times. This sequence joins TRBV5-1 and TRBJ2-3; 11 nucleotides agree with TRBD2. The CDR3 length is 16 residues. Germline V lookup: CDR1 SGHRS, CDR2 YFSETQ. Germline trimming cut 0 bases from V and 8 bases from J; bases unmatched to any gene: 8. The CDR3 bases are TGCGCCAGCAGCTTGGTGATTAGCGGGGGGGCTCCTACGCAGTATTTT. Amino acid sequence: CASSLVISGGAPTQYF.